One sample yielded the 10 T cell receptor beta chains listed below, sequenced in a study of blood T cells in healthy people across ages. Together with a sample-barcoded 5' primer, a J-beta primer mix was included in a second PCR lasting about 6 to 11 cycles. TCRdb reprocessed the 5' RACE reads with MiXCR, giving one entry per CDR3 protein. This sample yields approximately 810,000 distinct CDR3 sequences, of which under 30% are seen a single time; around 15% belongs to the top ten. Source material: blood. Every receptor here comes from a woman of 80 years or more in good health.

Worth noting for this clonotype: A much larger clone lies a single base off, so this may be a read error. This chain connects TRBV28 to TRBJ2-5, with D hard to call. Germline values: CDR1 MDHEN, CDR2 SYDVKM. CDR3 length: 14 amino acids. CDR3 sequence (DNA): TGTGCCAGCAGTTCCCCGGGCAGACAAGAGACCCGGTACTTC. Encoded protein: CASSSPGRQETRYF. The whole variable domain, filled in from reference TRBV28 and TRBJ2-5, reads DVKVTQSSRYLVKRTGEKVFLECVQDMDHENMFWYRQDPGLGLRLIYFSYDVKMKEKGDIPEGYSVSREKKERFSLILESASTNQTSMYLCASSSPGRQETRYFGPGTRLLVL.

This clonotype was recorded many times. The chain combines TRBV11-1 with TRBJ1-6; D perhaps matches TRBD1 (5 bases). V lost 2 bases to trimming and J lost 5 bases, with 16 bases between them. Germline CDR1 reads SGHAT; CDR2 reads FQDESV (reference sequence). The CDR3 covers 17 residues. In DNA form, the CDR3 reads TGTGCCAGCAGCTTATATCCCCCGGGACCTAATAATTCACCCCTCCACTTT. It is translated as CASSLYPPGPNNSPLHF.

About this clonotype: A junction boundary mismatches the germline segment, possibly from a read error. This chain connects TRBV20-1 to TRBJ2-1; TRBD2 matches 9 bases. The germline V gene encodes CDR1 DFQATT and CDR2 SNEGSKA (reference sequence). The CDR3 loop spans 15 amino acids. CDR3 region: CGARDRAGGYNEQFF. CDR3 nucleotides: TGCGGTGCTAGAGATCGAGCGGGGGGCTACAATGAGCAGTTCTTC.

This clonotype was counted many times. CDR3 residues: CASSFATVNTEAFF. CDR3 nucleotides: TGTGCCAGCAGTTTCGCGACGGTGAACACTGAAGCTTTCTTT. The V and J genes are TRBV12-3 or TRBV12-4 and TRBJ1-1; D remains unclear. The CDR3 consists of 14 residues. Trimming stripped 3 bases from V and 0 bases from J, with 8 bases between.

The gene calls are TRBV30 and TRBJ2-5; TRBD2 might be the D (6 bases). With 1 base removed from V and 4 bases from J, the gap between germline ends came to 19 bases. This CDR3 is built from 16 residues. Germline V gives CDR1 GTSNPN, CDR2 SVGIG (reference sequence). The CDR3 is CAWSAGYRDWGETQYF. The CDR3, as DNA: TGTGCCTGGAGTGCCGGCTACCGGGACTGGGGAGAGACCCAGTACTTC.

The chain joins TRBV12-3 or TRBV12-4 to TRBJ1-6; perhaps TRBD1 as D (6 bases). The CDR3 is 14 residues long. V dropped 7 bases and J dropped 6 bases, with 13 bases sitting between them. The DNA for the CDR3 is TGTGCCAGCACCTCCGGGACACGTAATTCACCCCTCCACTTT. It yields the protein CASTSGTRNSPLHF.

For this clonotype: At one end the junction does not follow the germline gene, possibly because of a read error. The chain is built from TRBV7-9 and TRBJ2-1, with 8 bases matching TRBD2. The J call is doubtful: the DNA matches TRBJ2-7 better. From germline, CDR1 is SEHNR and CDR2 FQNEAQ (reference sequence). The CDR3 contains 14 residues. The CDR3: CVSSRRGAGDEQYF. The CDR3 DNA reads TGTGTCAGCAGCCGGCGGGGGGCGGGGGATGAGCAGTACTTC.

The J gene is TRBJ2-2, the V gene TRBV5-1; D not resolved. CDR1 and CDR2 (germline): SGHRS, YFSETQ. The CDR3 has 15 residues. The V gene lost 4 bases and the J gene lost 1 base, with 11 bases spanning the gap. CDR3 DNA: TGCGCCAGCAGCCCCCTAATAATGAACACCGGGGAGCTGTTTTTT. Its protein product is CASSPLIMNTGELFF.

Only one count was recorded for this clonotype. This clone may be a read error of a much larger clone one base away. The rearrangement links TRBV5-5 to TRBJ1-2; TRBD1 matches at 7 bases. V was pared by 3 bases and J by 7 bases, with 12 bases of the junction left unmatched. The CDR3 totals 15 residues. Germline V gene lookup returns CDR1 SGHKS and CDR2 YYEKEE (reference sequence). CDR3 sequence reads: CASSSAGQQVTGYTF. For the CDR3, the DNA is TGTGCCAGCAGCTCAGCGGGACAGCAAGTTACTGGCTACACCTTC.

In its sample, this clonotype was seen many times. The rearrangement links TRBV18 to TRBJ2-4, with D possibly matching TRBD1 (5 bases). Germline loops: CDR1 KGHSH, CDR2 LQKENI. Trimming stripped 0 bases from V and 6 bases from J, with 12 bases between. The CDR3 extends over 15 amino acids. Here the CDR3 reads CASSPPEGAGNIQYF. CDR3 bases: TGTGCCAGCTCACCACCGGAAGGGGCAGGAAACATTCAGTACTTC.